This TCR beta chain emerged from a study of immune evolution from preneoplasia to lung adenocarcinoma (dated by TCRdb to 2020 to 2023). In terms of the full investigation: HLA loss of heterozygosity was found in approximately 7% of AIS, under 18% of MIA and more than 25% of ADC lesions, and in no AAH lesions. The study profiled immune contexture across lung adenocarcinoma precursors and invasive adenocarcinoma using immune gene expression, TCR sequencing and multiplex immunofluorescence. Resected precursor lesions (AAH, AIS, MIA) and invasive adenocarcinomas were compared with paired morphologically normal lung tissue. The sample size depended on which specimens were available, not on a prior power calculation. The immune data were combined with whole exome sequencing and methylation data from the same cohort of nodules. The overall cohort was made up of nearly 55 patients with pulmonary nodules who had surgical resection. TCR sequencing data came from roughly 51 patients. According to the study, 80 to 130 samples were used for TCR sequencing. POLYSOLVER was used to infer Class I HLA alleles from exome data, and LOHHLA was used to detect allele-specific HLA loss.

The full study reports these points: Clonality was highest in normal lung, while later-stage lesions appeared to show lower clonality but higher T cell density and diversity. KRAS-mutant nodules showed the highest T cell clonality compared with EGFR-mutant or double wild-type lesions. Findings were based on association rather than direct causation; larger cohorts with long-term follow-up and longitudinal biopsies were deemed needed. Because every patient came from Japan and China, how well the results apply to Western populations was uncertain. Top T cell clone frequencies were highest in normal lung and appeared to decrease progressively from AAH through AIS, MIA and invasive adenocarcinoma.

Patients underwent resection in Japan or China between the mid-2010s and the late 2010s. The histologic diagnosis of each case was independently confirmed on H&E slides by two lung cancer pathologists. For nucleic acid extraction, premalignant or tumor cells were enriched by macro-dissection following pathologic assessment. DNA was isolated from FFPE tissue using the AllPrep DNA/RNA FFPE Kit. TCR beta CDR3 regions were sequenced from DNA using the immunoSEQ hsTCRbeta Kit. The authors' pipeline ran thus. The ImmunoSEQ Analyzer was used to analyse the TCR sequencing data. T cell clonality was defined as 1 minus Pielou's evenness computed on productive rearrangements. The inverse Simpson index, applied to productive templates, was used to measure T cell diversity. T cell density was TCR beta template counts normalized to usable DNA, estimated by amplifying and sequencing housekeeping genes. Two-sided Kruskal-Wallis tests were used to compare TCR metrics between histologic stages. Here the immuneACCESS table is served through TCRdb, limited to in-frame sequences with V and J called. Missing clones are a known gap in these copies; in checked studies unresolved V genes cover under half, and the rest lacks a known reason. V and J calls and clone size are copied from that table; D and trimming were computed from the DNA. The sample table shows 27,000 or so clones, and just under 75% are seen once. The leading ten clones occupy 5.7% of the sample.

A word on this clone: Its recognized antigen is unknown. No base quality values were provided; no much bigger clone lies one nucleotide off.

Sequenced input: FFPE invasive lung adenocarcinoma tissue. This specimen's cell subset or site label, interpreted: frankly invasive lung adenocarcinoma (ADC). The source of this sequence is a person aged 55 to 75 with invasive lung adenocarcinoma. Some clones in this sample may be carry-over from other donors' samples.

The bases read TGCGCCAGCAGCGGGTTCGGACGGGGAAGCTCCTACAATGAGCAGTTCTTC. It translates to CASSGFGRGSSYNEQFF. The sequence is built from TRBV5-1 and TRBJ2-1, and perhaps TRBD2 as D gene, on 5 matching bases. V is shortened by 4 bases, J by 0 bases, and the region joining them spans 17 bases. From cysteine to phenylalanine, the CDR3 is 17 amino acids long. Just CDR3 DNA is preserved here, 51 bases in frame from base 1. From a lookup of the germline V gene, CDR1 and CDR2 are SGHRS and YFSETQ.